This entry lists 31 T cell receptor beta chains sequenced from one sample in a study of vaccination effects on CD4 cells after COVID-19. Clones were sequenced by immunoSEQ multiplex PCR, and TCRdb holds only the in-frame ones, with some missing. This sample yields around 26,000 clones, of which around 63% are seen a single time; approximately 8.2% belongs to the top ten. Sequencing in the ViraFEST assay came after antigen-specific CD4+ T cells had been expanded with viral peptide pools, which were used to stimulate PBMC. The culture ran for 10 days before CD4+ T cells were isolated. Participants received two doses of either the BNT162b2 or mRNA-1273 vaccine. Antigens of these TCRs are unknown. Sequencing was performed on CD4+ T cells from PBMCs cultured with SARS-CoV-2 spike peptides, taken after COVID-19 vaccination. The receptor set was obtained from a human donor who received a COVID-19 vaccine.

The chain joins TRBV6-1 to TRBJ1-5; tentative D call: TRBD1 (6 bases). V was pared by 1 base and J by 4 bases, with 11 bases between. CDR3 length: 15 residues. Germline V CDR1 and CDR2: MNHNS, SASEGT. CDR3 in amino acids: CASSEEGVENQPQHF. The CDR3, as DNA: TGTGCCAGCAGTGAAGAGGGGGTGGAAAATCAGCCCCAGCATTTT.

The rearrangement uses TRBV2 and TRBJ1-5; D not certain. Trimming took 5 bases from V and 11 from J, leaving 13 bases between them. CDR3 size: 12 residues. Germline CDR1 is SNHLY and CDR2 is FYNNEI. The DNA of the CDR3 is TGTGCCAGCAGTCAAGAAATGGGGACCCAGCATTTT. Its translation: CASSQEMGTQHF.

This clone was observed once. The genes are TRBV18 and TRBJ1-3; weak D call: TRBD1 (5 bases). This CDR3 has 14 residues. Trimming removed 5 bases from V and 0 bases from J, with 8 bases in between. CDR1 and CDR2 from the germline V gene are KGHSH and LQKENI. The CDR3 reads CASSVGVSGNTIYF. Written as DNA, the CDR3 is TGTGCCAGCTCAGTGGGGGTCTCTGGAAACACCATATATTTT.

The gene calls are TRBV11-2 and TRBJ1-1; unclear D gene. V was clipped by 1 base and J by 3 bases, with 6 bases between them. Germline-derived CDR1 and CDR2 are SGHAT and FQNNGV. The CDR3 contains 13 residues. CDR3 loop: CASSLARDTEAFF. CDR3 coding DNA: TGTGCCAGCAGCTTAGCAAGGGACACTGAAGCTTTCTTT.

The chain is built from TRBV5-6 and TRBJ1-6; a possible D gene is TRBD1 (5 bases). V lost 3 bases, J lost 8 bases, and 9 bases lay in between. Germline CDR1 is SGHDT and CDR2 is YYEEEE. This CDR3 contains 13 residues. CDR3 sequence: CASSSGEDSPLHF. The DNA for the CDR3 is TGTGCCAGCAGCTCGGGGGAAGATTCACCCCTCCACTTT. The complete variable domain, with remaining parts taken from reference TRBV5-6 and TRBJ1-6, reads DAGVTQSPTHLIKTRGQQVTLRCSPKSGHDTVSWYQQALGQGPQFIFQYYEEEERQRGNFPDRFSGHQFPNYSSELNVNALLLGDSALYLCASSSGEDSPLHFGNGTRLTVT.

This clone turned up a few times. V usage is TRBV27 and J usage is TRBJ1-5; no clear D gene. The germline gives CDR1 MNHEY, CDR2 SMNVEV (reference sequence). The CDR3 contains 13 residues. V was pared by 3 bases and J by 4 bases, with 7 bases between. This CDR3 is CASSFWQNQPQHF. The CDR3 DNA sequence: TGTGCCAGCAGTTTCTGGCAGAATCAGCCCCAGCATTTT.

The chain combines TRBV3-1 (or the pseudogene TRBV3-2) with TRBJ1-2, with 7 bases matching TRBD1. The V and J ends lost 0 bases and 10 bases, in that order; junction bases with no gene match: 5. Germline CDR1 is LGHDT and CDR2 is YNNKEL (reference sequence). The CDR3 sequence is 13 residues long. The CDR3 DNA reads TGTGCCAGCAGCCAAGAAGGAGGGGGCCCCTACACCTTC. Protein: CASSQEGGGPYTF.

The genes are TRBV9 and TRBJ2-1; D is possibly TRBD2 (6 bases). Trimming stripped 4 bases from V and 4 bases from J, with 15 bases between. CDR1 and CDR2 (germline): SGDLS, YYNGEE. CDR3 length: 15 amino acids. The DNA of the CDR3 is TGTGCCAGCAGCACCCAAGCCGGGACTTACAATGAGCAGTTCTTC. It yields the protein CASSTQAGTYNEQFF.

The chain is built from TRBV9 and TRBJ2-1; 13 bases are a match to TRBD2. The ends lost 4 bases at V and 6 bases at J; junction bases unmatched: 4. Per germline, CDR1 SGDLS and CDR2 YYNGEE. The CDR3 is 15 residues long. CDR3 nucleotides: TGTGCCAGCAGCTGGACTAGCGGGGGCCGCAATGAGCAGTTCTTC. Residues: CASSWTSGGRNEQFF.

Judged by abundance, this clone is medium-sized. The J gene is TRBJ1-6, the V gene TRBV30, with D hard to call. There are 14 residues in the CDR3. The germline V and J ends were trimmed by 4 bases and 10 bases, with 17 bases remaining between them. Looked up from germline, CDR1 is GTSNPN and CDR2 is SVGIG (reference sequence). The CDR3 DNA follows: TGTGCCTGGACCCTCCGGGCGGTTGGATCACCCCTCCACTTT. Translated: CAWTLRAVGSPLHF.

V usage is TRBV4-1 and J usage is TRBJ2-1, with a weak D call TRBD2 (7 bases). There are 18 residues in the CDR3. Per germline, CDR1 MGHRA and CDR2 YSYEKL. With 0 bases removed from V and 8 bases from J, the gap between germline ends came to 23 bases. The CDR3 DNA sequence: TGCGCCAGCAGCCAAGACCGCGGACTTGTGGGGGGGCCGGATGAGCAGTTCTTC. Translation gives CASSQDRGLVGGPDEQFF.

The CDR3 region is CAWIGRSSYNSPLHF. The CDR3 region has the DNA TGTGCCTGGATCGGCAGGAGCTCCTATAATTCACCCCTCCACTTT. J is TRBJ1-6 and V is TRBV30; D ambiguous. The germline V and J ends were trimmed by 4 bases and 0 bases, with 10 bases remaining between them. The CDR3 totals 15 residues. CDR1 and CDR2 from the germline V gene are GTSNPN and SVGIG (reference sequence).

The chain uses TRBV7-6 and TRBJ1-1, with D hard to call. Germline V lookup: CDR1 SGHVS, CDR2 FNYEAQ. The CDR3 contains 13 residues. The ends were cut back, 2 bases at V and 1 base at J, with 5 bases in the middle. CDR3 DNA sequence: TGTGCCAGCAGCTTACAGTCGAACACTGAAGCTTTCTTT. Protein sequence: CASSLQSNTEAFF.

The rearrangement joins TRBV21-1 to TRBJ1-2; the tabulated D call, TRBD1, remains unverified against the DNA. TRBV21-1 is a pseudogene segment. This CDR3 comprises 13 residues. CDR3 in DNA: TGTGCCAGCATCGGGACAGGGGATTATGGCTACACCTTC. Translating it yields CASIGTGDYGYTF.

A few counts support this clone. The V call is TRBV25-1, the J call TRBJ1-2; D unclear. The V end was cut by 1 base, the J end by 3 bases, with 18 bases between. This CDR3 is built from 17 residues. Germline CDR1 MGHDK, CDR2 SYGVNS. CDR3 loop: CASSELGTSDTHYGYTF. CDR3 nucleotide sequence: TGTGCCAGCAGTGAATTAGGAACCAGTGACACGCACTATGGCTACACCTTC.

The rearrangement uses TRBV11-1 and TRBJ2-7; 9 nucleotides align to TRBD2. Germline loops: CDR1 SGHAT, CDR2 FQDESV (reference sequence). The CDR3 contains 14 residues. The J segment lost 5 bases and the V segment lost 4 bases, leaving 6 bases of the junction unmatched. CDR3 nucleotide sequence: TGTGCCAGCAGCTCCTGGCGGGAGGGTAACGAGCAGTACTTC. Translating gives CASSSWREGNEQYF.

This clone showed up just once. The chain carries TRBV12-3 or TRBV12-4 and TRBJ2-7; 8 bases line up with TRBD1. The CDR3 covers 13 residues. Trimming at V came to 5 bases and at J to 6 bases, leaving 6 bases not matched to a gene. For the CDR3, the DNA is TGTGCCAGCAGTATGGGACAGGCGGCCGAGCAGTACTTC. Its translation: CASSMGQAAEQYF.

The rearrangement links TRBV3-1 (or the pseudogene TRBV3-2) to TRBJ1-5, with D unclear. The germline V gene encodes CDR1 LGHDT and CDR2 YNNKEL (reference sequence). V dropped 8 bases and J dropped 14 bases, with 22 bases sitting between them. The CDR3 is 13 residues long. CDR3 sequence reads: CASADKTLLFEHF. The CDR3 DNA follows: TGTGCCAGCGCAGACAAAACTTTATTGTTCGAGCATTTT.

This clone has a handful of counts. The chain joins TRBV3-1 (or the pseudogene TRBV3-2) to TRBJ2-7, with D possibly matching TRBD1 (6 bases). The CDR3 is made up of 12 amino acids. Germline lookup yields CDR1 LGHDT and CDR2 YNNKEL (reference sequence). Trimming pared 8 bases from V and 9 bases from J, leaving 17 bases between. CDR3: CASGNRDRRQYF. CDR3 nucleotides: TGTGCCAGCGGAAACAGGGATCGCAGGCAGTACTTC.

The rearrangement joins TRBV7-9 to TRBJ2-4; 8 bases fit TRBD2. The V gene end was trimmed by 5 bases and the J gene end by 0 bases; junction bases not matched to a gene: 3. CDR3 length: 15 amino acids. The germline V gene encodes CDR1 SEHNR and CDR2 FQNEAQ (reference sequence). This CDR3 is CASSGAGGAKNIQYF. In DNA form, the CDR3 reads TGTGCCAGCAGCGGGGCGGGAGGAGCCAAAAACATTCAGTACTTC.

This clone was seen a single time. The V gene is TRBV4-1, the J gene TRBJ2-1; 11 nucleotides line up with TRBD2. Germline V gene lookup returns CDR1 MGHRA and CDR2 YSYEKL. The CDR3 loop spans 17 amino acids. V trimming: 1 base; J trimming: 6 bases; junction bases outside the gene matches: 8. CDR3: CASSQVPTSGRANEQFF. Here the CDR3 DNA reads TGCGCCAGCAGCCAAGTCCCTACTAGCGGGAGAGCCAATGAGCAGTTCTTC.

By sample share, this clone is medium-sized (0.01 to 0.1%). The gene calls are TRBV5-1 and TRBJ2-1, with 10 bases matching TRBD1. This CDR3 has 16 amino acids. CDR1 and CDR2 (germline): SGHRS, YFSETQ. Unmatched junction bases numbered 7, after V lost 0 bases and J lost 7 bases. The CDR3 DNA sequence: TGCGCCAGCAGCTTGGGACAGGGGGCGAGGATGAATGAGCAGTTCTTC. Amino acids: CASSLGQGARMNEQFF.

This clone has a single count. The chain has TRBV5-1 and TRBJ1-1, with unresolved D. V was pared by 0 bases and J by 7 bases, with 16 bases between. Germline V gene lookup returns CDR1 SGHRS and CDR2 YFSETQ. The CDR3 totals 15 residues. CDR3 bases: TGCGCCAGCAGCTTGGCCCCGGGGAGTGGGTTTGAAGCTTTCTTT. It yields the protein CASSLAPGSGFEAFF. Combining the CDR3 with reference TRBV5-1 and TRBJ1-1 gives the whole variable domain KAGVTQTPRYLIKTRGQQVTLSCSPISGHRSVSWYQQTPGQGLQFLFEYFSETQRNKGNFPGRFSGRQFSNSRSEMNVSTLELGDSALYLCASSLAPGSGFEAFFGQGTRLTVV.

A single count supports this clone. The rearrangement uses TRBV21-1 and TRBJ2-3; TRBD1 is taken as the D call from the table, unchecked against the DNA. TRBV21-1 is noted as a pseudogene. There are 14 residues in the CDR3. CDR3 protein: CASSKGQGADTQYF. CDR3 DNA sequence: TGTGCCAGCAGCAAAGGACAGGGGGCAGATACGCAGTATTTT.

This clone has only a few counts. V usage is TRBV20-1 and J usage is TRBJ1-1; no definite D call. CDR1 is DFQATT and CDR2 is SNEGSKA in the germline V gene (reference sequence). Deletions cut 3 bases from V and 3 bases from J, with 8 bases between. The CDR3 has 12 amino acids. The CDR3 here is CSASSADTEAFF. Here the CDR3 DNA reads TGCAGTGCTAGTTCCGCGGACACTGAAGCTTTCTTT.

This chain uses TRBV5-6 with TRBJ1-2; TRBD1 aligns across 9 bases. CDR1 and CDR2 from the germline V gene are SGHDT and YYEEEE. Trimming took 5 bases from V and 5 from J; bases not matched to a gene: 4. The CDR3 covers 13 residues. CDR3 sequence (DNA): TGTGCCAGCAGGGGGACAGGGAAATATGGCTACACCTTC. This encodes CASRGTGKYGYTF. Full variable domain (missing parts from reference TRBV5-6 and TRBJ1-2): DAGVTQSPTHLIKTRGQQVTLRCSPKSGHDTVSWYQQALGQGPQFIFQYYEEEERQRGNFPDRFSGHQFPNYSSELNVNALLLGDSALYLCASRGTGKYGYTFGSGTRLTVV.

The J gene is TRBJ2-3, the V gene TRBV24-1, with TRBD2 matching 7 bases. The CDR3 has 16 amino acids. V gave up 0 bases and J gave up 3 bases; unmatched junction bases: 5. CDR1 is KGHDR, CDR2 SFDVKD, per germline. CDR3 region: CATSDLELGGTDTQYF. DNA of the CDR3: TGTGCCACCAGTGATTTGGAGTTGGGGGGGACAGATACGCAGTATTTT.

This clone turned up a few times. The chain carries TRBV6-5 and TRBJ1-3; D remains unclear. Germline CDR1 is MNHEY and CDR2 is SVGAGI. This CDR3 is built from 12 residues. V was cut by 7 bases and J by 4 bases, with 8 bases left in between. This chain's CDR3 is CASISEGNTIYF. The CDR3 bases are TGTGCCAGCATATCAGAAGGAAACACCATATATTTT.

This rearrangement joins TRBV6-5 to TRBJ2-3; D is uncertain. There are 11 residues in the CDR3. V was shortened by 4 bases and J by 4 bases, with 3 bases between the two germline ends. In germline, CDR1 is MNHEY, CDR2 SVGAGI. CDR3 nucleotide sequence: TGTGCCAGCAGTTCGCCAGATACGCAGTATTTT. Translated, it gives CASSSPDTQYF.

This chain joins TRBV4-1 and TRBJ1-1; no firm D call. Between the trimmed V and J ends, which lost 4 bases and 6 bases, there was a span of 6 bases. The CDR3 covers 11 residues. In germline, CDR1 is MGHRA, CDR2 YSYEKL. The CDR3 loop reads CASSRAAEAFF. CDR3 coding DNA: TGCGCCAGCAGCCGGGCAGCTGAAGCTTTCTTT.

This rearrangement joins TRBV19 to TRBJ2-1, with D maybe TRBD2 (6 bases). Trimming stripped 1 base from V and 6 bases from J, with 16 bases between. Germline V gene lookup returns CDR1 LNHDA and CDR2 SQIVND (reference sequence). The CDR3 has 16 amino acids. The CDR3 nucleotides read TGTGCCAGTAGTATAGGTCGGGACTCCTCCCCCAATGAGCAGTTCTTC. It yields the protein CASSIGRDSSPNEQFF.